These T cell receptor beta chains were read from a single sample in a study of CD8+ T cells in alopecia areata. Libraries were prepared by immunoSEQ multiplex PCR; TCRdb keeps only in-frame clonotypes and omits some of them. The sample has 200,000 to 250,000 clones, around 66% seen once. The starting material was CD4+ T cells sorted from blood, obtained at week 4, from a patient treated with tofacitinib. The receptors derive from a human donor with alopecia areata. Each CDR3 is given with its conserved first and last residue. A D gene is named only where the DNA matches it firmly. For some rows the clone size is stated as once, few or many, or as a class when expanded; others skip it.

J: TRBJ2-7; D: -; V: TRBV7-9; size: -; CDR3: CASSLSRSYEQYF; DNA: TGTGCCAGCAGCTTATCCAGGTCCTACGAGCAGTACTTC
J: TRBJ1-2; D: -; V: TRBV28; size: few; CDR3: CASRDFSIDGYTF; DNA: TGTGCCAGCAGGGATTTCTCGATCGATGGCTACACCTTC
J: TRBJ2-3; D: TRBD2; V: TRBV2; size: -; CDR3: CASRRDYSSTDTQYF; DNA: TGTGCCAGCAGGAGGGACTACTCTAGCACAGATACGCAGTATTTT
J: TRBJ1-4; D: TRBD1; V: TRBV5-1; size: -; CDR3: CASSLGTGDEKLFF; DNA: TGCGCCAGCAGCTTGGGGACAGGGGATGAAAAACTGTTTTTT
J: TRBJ1-2; D: -; V: TRBV23-1; size: -; CDR3: CASSPPSVHGYTF; DNA: TGCGCCAGCAGTCCTCCGTCGGTCCATGGCTACACCTTC
J: TRBJ2-3; D: TRBD2; V: TRBV7-9; size: many; CDR3: CASRSTSGGANTQYF; DNA: TGTGCCAGCAGATCCACTAGCGGGGGGGCCAATACGCAGTATTTT
J: TRBJ2-3; D: -; V: TRBV4-1; size: few; CDR3: CASSQDHGGAAGSTDTQYF; DNA: TGCGCCAGCAGCCAAGATCATGGGGGCGCGGCGGGAAGCACAGATACGCAGTATTTT
J: TRBJ2-5; D: -; V: TRBV4-3; size: -; CDR3: CASSQDPTGFRTQYF; DNA: TGCGCCAGCAGCCAAGACCCCACTGGTTTCAGGACCCAGTACTTC
J: TRBJ1-2; D: -; V: TRBV10-3; size: -; CDR3: CAINRSGYGYTF; DNA: TGTGCCATCAACCGGTCAGGCTATGGCTACACCTTC
J: TRBJ2-1; D: TRBD2; V: TRBV30; size: few; CDR3: CAWSIGLAGLVEQFF; DNA: TGTGCCTGGAGTATCGGACTAGCGGGGTTGGTAGAGCAGTTCTTC
J: TRBJ1-1; D: -; V: TRBV6-1; size: few; CDR3: CASSEGSAGGRLNAFF; DNA: TGTGCCAGCAGTGAAGGGTCGGCGGGGGGCCGCTTGAATGCTTTCTTT
J: TRBJ2-3; D: -; V: TRBV5-1; size: -; CDR3: CASSTGPEDRDTQYF; DNA: TGCGCCAGCAGCACCGGACCCGAAGATAGAGATACGCAGTATTTT
J: TRBJ2-4; D: TRBD1; V: TRBV30; size: -; CDR3: CAWSVQGAKNIQYF; DNA: TGTGCCTGGAGTGTACAGGGGGCCAAAAACATTCAGTACTTC
J: TRBJ1-2; D: TRBD1; V: TRBV6-5; size: -; CDR3: CASKTGGAWGYTF; DNA: TGTGCCAGCAAAACAGGGGGCGCATGGGGCTACACCTTC